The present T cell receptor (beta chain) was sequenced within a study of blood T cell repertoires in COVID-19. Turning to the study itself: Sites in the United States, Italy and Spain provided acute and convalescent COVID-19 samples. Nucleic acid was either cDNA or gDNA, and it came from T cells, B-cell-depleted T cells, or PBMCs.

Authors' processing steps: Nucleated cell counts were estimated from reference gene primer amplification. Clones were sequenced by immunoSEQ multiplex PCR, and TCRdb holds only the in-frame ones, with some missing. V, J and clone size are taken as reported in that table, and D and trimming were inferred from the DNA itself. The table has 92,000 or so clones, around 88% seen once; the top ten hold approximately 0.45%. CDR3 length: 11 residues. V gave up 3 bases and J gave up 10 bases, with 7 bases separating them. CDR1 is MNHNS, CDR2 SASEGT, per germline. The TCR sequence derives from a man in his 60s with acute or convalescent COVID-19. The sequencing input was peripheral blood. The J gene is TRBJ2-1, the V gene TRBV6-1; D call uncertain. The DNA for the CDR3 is TGTGCCAGCAGTGACGTAAGCGAGCAGTTCTTC. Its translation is CASSDVSEQFF.